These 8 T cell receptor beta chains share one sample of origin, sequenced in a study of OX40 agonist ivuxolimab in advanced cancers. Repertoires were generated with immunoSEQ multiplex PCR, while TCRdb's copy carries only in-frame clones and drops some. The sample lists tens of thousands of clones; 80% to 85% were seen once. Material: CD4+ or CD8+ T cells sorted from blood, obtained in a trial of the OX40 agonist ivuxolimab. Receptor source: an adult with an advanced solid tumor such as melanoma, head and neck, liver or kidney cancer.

This CDR3 reads CASSLSQGSGYTF. DNA for the CDR3: TGTGCCAGCAGTTTATCCCAGGGGAGTGGCTACACCTTC. This sequence joins TRBV27 and TRBJ1-2, with D perhaps TRBD1 (6 bases). This CDR3 is 13 amino acids long. Trimming cost V 0 bases and J 7 bases, with 9 bases left between them. Per germline, CDR1 MNHEY and CDR2 SMNVEV (reference sequence).

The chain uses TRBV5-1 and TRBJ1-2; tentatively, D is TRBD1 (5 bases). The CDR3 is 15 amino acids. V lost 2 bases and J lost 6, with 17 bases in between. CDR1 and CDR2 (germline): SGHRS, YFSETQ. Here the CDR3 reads CASSLAGTPLDGYTF. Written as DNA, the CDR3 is TGCGCCAGCAGCTTAGCAGGGACCCCGCTGGATGGCTACACCTTC.

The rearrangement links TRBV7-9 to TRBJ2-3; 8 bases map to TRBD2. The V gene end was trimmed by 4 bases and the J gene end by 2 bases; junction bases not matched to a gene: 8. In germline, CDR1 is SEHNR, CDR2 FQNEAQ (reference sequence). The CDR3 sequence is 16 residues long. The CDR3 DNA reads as TGTGCCAGCAGCTGGGGTAGCGGGGACCCCACAGATACGCAGTATTTT. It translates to CASSWGSGDPTDTQYF.

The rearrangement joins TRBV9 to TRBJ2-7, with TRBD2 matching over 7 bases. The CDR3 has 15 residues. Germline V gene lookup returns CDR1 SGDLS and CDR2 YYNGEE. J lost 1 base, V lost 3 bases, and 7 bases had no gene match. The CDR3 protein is CASSDGLGDSYEQYF. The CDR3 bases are TGTGCCAGCAGCGATGGACTAGGAGATTCCTACGAGCAGTACTTC.

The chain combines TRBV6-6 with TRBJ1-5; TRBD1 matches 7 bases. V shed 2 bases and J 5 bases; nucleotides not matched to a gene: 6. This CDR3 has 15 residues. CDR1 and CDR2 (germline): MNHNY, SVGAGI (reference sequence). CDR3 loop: CASSYLTGHDQPQHF. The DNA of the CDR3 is TGTGCCAGCAGTTACCTGACAGGGCATGATCAGCCCCAGCATTTT.

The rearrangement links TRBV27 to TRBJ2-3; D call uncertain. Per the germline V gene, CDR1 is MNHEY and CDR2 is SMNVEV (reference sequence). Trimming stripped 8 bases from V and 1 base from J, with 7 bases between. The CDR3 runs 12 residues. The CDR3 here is CASGFRTDTQYF. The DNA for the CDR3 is TGTGCCAGCGGCTTCCGCACAGATACGCAGTATTTT.

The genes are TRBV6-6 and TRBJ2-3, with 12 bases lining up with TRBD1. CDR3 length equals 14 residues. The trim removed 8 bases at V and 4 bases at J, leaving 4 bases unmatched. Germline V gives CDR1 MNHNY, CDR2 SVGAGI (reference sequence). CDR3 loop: CASGDRGLSDTQYF. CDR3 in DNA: TGTGCCAGCGGGGACAGGGGGCTGTCAGATACGCAGTATTTT.

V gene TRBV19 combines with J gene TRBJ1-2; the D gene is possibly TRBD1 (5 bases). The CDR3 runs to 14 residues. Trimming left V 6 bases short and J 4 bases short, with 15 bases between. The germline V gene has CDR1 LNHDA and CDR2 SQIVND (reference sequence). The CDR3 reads CASSPGLAGYGYTF. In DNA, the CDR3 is TGTGCCAGTAGCCCAGGGCTAGCGGGCTATGGCTACACCTTC.